Below are 16 T cell receptor beta chains sequenced from a single sample in a study of chemoradiotherapy in HPV16-positive cancers. The repertoire was sequenced with immunoSEQ multiplex PCR; TCRdb's copy has only in-frame clones and lacks some. The sample shows approximately 3,500 clones, around 94% of them seen only once. Sample acquisition took place from a patient who underwent chemoradiotherapy. These receptors were obtained from a human donor with HPV-associated anogenital cancer.

The V gene is TRBV25-1, the J gene TRBJ1-2; TRBD1 is a possible D gene (5 bases). Per the germline V gene, CDR1 is MGHDK and CDR2 is SYGVNS. V was pared by 5 bases and J by 9 bases, with 16 bases between. The CDR3 runs 13 residues. CDR3 sequence: CASSLPGGESYTF. The DNA of the CDR3 is TGTGCCAGCAGTCTTCCGGGGGGGGAGAGCTACACCTTC.

The chain is built from TRBV6-6 and TRBJ1-1; tentative D call: TRBD1 (6 bases). The CDR3 length is 14 residues. The germline CDR1 and CDR2 sequences are MNHNY and SVGAGI (reference sequence). V lost 4 bases and J 1 base, leaving 10 bases between the germline ends. The chain's CDR3 is CASSLVGGNTEAFF. The DNA for the CDR3 is TGTGCCAGCAGTTTAGTAGGGGGGAACACTGAAGCTTTCTTT.

V is TRBV6-5 and J is TRBJ1-1, with 8 bases fitting TRBD1. The germline V gene encodes CDR1 MNHEY and CDR2 SVGAGI. V lost 7 bases, J lost 6 bases, and 10 bases stayed unmatched. The CDR3 has 14 amino acids. The CDR3 spells CASNQYKTGAEAFF. CDR3 DNA: TGTGCCAGCAACCAATATAAGACAGGGGCTGAAGCTTTCTTT.

This clone occurred a few times. The chain joins TRBV7-6 to TRBJ2-7, with a tentative D call TRBD2 (6 bases). The CDR3 has 14 amino acids. V was clipped by 5 bases and J by 4 bases, with 15 bases between them. The V gene's germline CDR1 is SGHVS and CDR2 FNYEAQ. The CDR3 reads CASSPTIGGYEQYF. DNA for the CDR3: TGTGCCAGCAGCCCCACCATCGGGGGTTACGAGCAGTACTTC.

The chain has TRBV19 and TRBJ1-1; 9 positions agree with TRBD1. The CDR3 totals 15 residues. Germline V lookup: CDR1 LNHDA, CDR2 SQIVND (reference sequence). With V trimmed by 7 bases and J by 3 bases, 9 bases remained unmatched. CDR3 sequence reads: CASTIQGARYTEAFF. As DNA, the CDR3 is TGTGCCAGTACCATACAGGGGGCCAGGTACACTGAAGCTTTCTTT. The variable domain in full, completed from reference TRBV19 and TRBJ1-1, reads DGGITQSPKYLFRKEGQNVTLSCEQNLNHDAMYWYRQDPGQGLRLIYYSQIVNDFQKGDIAEGYSVSREKKESFPLTVTSAQKNPTAFYLCASTIQGARYTEAFFGQGTRLTVV.

This clone was recorded only once. V gene TRBV15 combines with J gene TRBJ2-1, with 9 bases matching TRBD1. Germline trimming cut 0 bases from V and 5 bases from J; bases unmatched to any gene: 8. Germline loops: CDR1 LNHNV, CDR2 YYDKDF (reference sequence). This CDR3 has 17 amino acids. The CDR3 sequence is CATSREPGQGTNNEQFF. The CDR3 DNA reads TGTGCCACCAGCAGAGAACCGGGACAGGGTACGAACAATGAGCAGTTCTTC.

This clone was picked up one time. The CDR3 reads CASSQDLSGGGNEQFF. For the CDR3, the DNA is TGCGCCAGCAGCCAAGATCTGAGCGGGGGGGGCAATGAGCAGTTCTTC. This chain connects TRBV4-3 to TRBJ2-1; 10 bases line up with TRBD2. Germline V CDR1 and CDR2: LGHNA, YSLEER. This CDR3 has 16 amino acids. J was trimmed by 6 bases and V by 0 bases; bases with no gene match: 5.

The V gene is TRBV29-1, the J gene TRBJ1-2, with D uncertain. Germline CDR1 and CDR2: SQVTM and ANQGSEA. CDR3 length: 14 residues. Trimming took 2 bases from V and 5 from J, leaving 15 bases between them. The CDR3 DNA sequence: TGCAGCGTTGAACCTCGCATGAGCCCGTATGGCTACACCTTC. This translates into CSVEPRMSPYGYTF.

This clone was seen only once. The chain is built from TRBV7-2 and TRBJ1-2; 12 bases line up with TRBD1. V shed 0 bases, J shed 8 bases, and the junction held 13 bases outside the gene matches. The CDR3 covers 18 residues. The germline CDR1 and CDR2 sequences are SGHTA and FQGNSA. Here the CDR3 DNA reads TGTGCCAGCAGCTTAGCGAGCCTTGGGACAGGGGGCGCGGGGGGCTACACCTTC. Encoded protein: CASSLASLGTGGAGGYTF.

CDR3 region: CASSGQGARQPQHF. DNA for the CDR3: TGTGCCAGCTCGGGACAGGGGGCACGACAGCCCCAGCATTTT. The chain carries TRBV2 and TRBJ1-5, with 12 bases lining up with TRBD1. V dropped 8 bases and J dropped 7; count of bases not matched to a gene: 6. Germline V CDR1 and CDR2: SNHLY, FYNNEI. This CDR3 is built from 14 residues.

This chain connects TRBV9 to TRBJ2-7; the D gene is possibly TRBD1 (5 bases). The V gene lost 0 bases and the J gene lost 2 bases, with 9 bases spanning the gap. Germline assignment: CDR1 SGDLS and CDR2 YYNGEE. This CDR3 is 14 amino acids long. Here the CDR3 DNA reads TGTGCCAGCAGCGTAGGAGACAGTGCCTACGAGCAGTACTTC. Translated: CASSVGDSAYEQYF.

This chain joins TRBV6-5 and TRBJ1-2; D possibly corresponds to TRBD1 (5 bases). Germline V CDR1 and CDR2: MNHEY, SVGAGI. The CDR3 runs 14 residues. Deletions cut 5 bases from V and 3 bases from J, with 13 bases between. As DNA, the CDR3 is TGTGCCAGCAGTGGGGGTCCTTGGGACTATGGCTACACCTTC. Amino acids: CASSGGPWDYGYTF.

The sample holds one count of this clone. The chain employs TRBV7-2 and TRBJ1-6; D call uncertain. V was cut by 0 bases and J by 7 bases, with 10 bases left in between. This CDR3 has 15 residues. Germline V CDR1 and CDR2: SGHTA, FQGNSA. The CDR3 is CASSLAQTQNSPLHF. The CDR3 DNA is TGTGCCAGCAGCTTAGCGCAGACACAGAATTCACCCCTCCACTTT.

The chain uses TRBV6-6 and TRBJ1-2, with TRBD1 identical over 11 bases. The germline gives CDR1 MNHNY, CDR2 SVGAGI (reference sequence). V dropped 7 bases and J dropped 7; count of bases not matched to a gene: 8. This CDR3 has 14 residues. The CDR3 sequence: CASNPGQGAFGYTF. In DNA form, the CDR3 reads TGTGCCAGCAATCCAGGACAGGGGGCGTTTGGCTACACCTTC.

There are a few counts of this clone. The chain uses TRBV28 and TRBJ1-1; maybe TRBD1 (6 bases). CDR1 is MDHEN, CDR2 SYDVKM, per germline. V was pared by 5 bases and J by 1 base, with 11 bases between. The CDR3 contains 14 residues. The CDR3 nucleotides read TGTGCCAGCAGTCTACCGACAGGGAACACTGAAGCTTTCTTT. Protein: CASSLPTGNTEAFF. Based on the CDR3 plus reference TRBV28 and TRBJ1-1, the full variable domain is DVKVTQSSRYLVKRTGEKVFLECVQDMDHENMFWYRQDPGLGLRLIYFSYDVKMKEKGDIPEGYSVSREKKERFSLILESASTNQTSMYLCASSLPTGNTEAFFGQGTRLTVV.

CDR3 sequence reads: CASSAPAAGTSGEGSEAFF. Here the CDR3 DNA reads TGCGCCAGCAGTGCCCCAGCCGCCGGGACATCGGGCGAGGGCTCTGAAGCTTTCTTT. This chain links TRBV10-1 with TRBJ1-1; D may be TRBD1 (6 bases). Per the germline V gene, CDR1 is WNHNN and CDR2 is SYGVQD (reference sequence). The V end lost 4 bases, the J end lost 6 bases, and 30 bases lay between the germline ends. The CDR3 is 19 residues long.